This T cell receptor (beta chain) was recorded in a study of regulatory T cells in long-lasting Graves disease. V was clipped by 8 bases and J by 4 bases, with 21 bases between them. Germline V gene data show CDR1 as MNHNS and CDR2 as SASEGT. The CDR3 extends over 16 amino acids. Of note for this clonotype: Its antigen remains unidentified.

Time point given: newly diagnosed GD, antithyroid drugs for less than 3 months. There was RNA extracted from PBMCs, and the TCR library was made from it. CDR3-region Arm-PCR and iRepertoire HTBI primers produced the TCR beta libraries. A single record per CDR3 protein comes from TCRdb applying MiXCR to the multiplex PCR reads. The repertoire holds just over 600,000 distinct CDR3 sequences, with roughly 15% as singletons. Study-level findings and limits: Whereas 966 public clonotypes were shared by new patients, persistent patients shared more, at some 3,000. Thyroid tissue was not studied; only peripheral blood was.

These data were also filed under a second study, of T cells in Graves' hyperthyroidism and ophthalmopathy. That publication notes: With the HTBI primer set, the TCR CDR3 went through a first round of RT-PCR. Blood also showed most of the thyroid clonotypes that were expanded above 0.001.

This sample comprised peripheral blood mononuclear cells (PBMCs), obtained at new diagnosis, from a patient treated with antithyroid drugs. This sequence joins TRBV6-1 and TRBJ1-5, with D possibly matching TRBD1 (5 bases). The clonotype was recovered from a woman under 40 with Graves disease. The chain's CDR3 is CASSPRSSGINQPQHF. The CDR3 region has the DNA TGTGCCAGCTCACCACGGTCGTCAGGGATAAATCAGCCCCAGCATTTT.